The 30 T cell receptor beta chains reported below all come from one sample, sequenced in a study of CD8 T cells in ankylosing spondylitis. Study-level findings and limits: There was a TCR beta motif, made of several highly homologous variants, that appeared characteristic of ankylosing spondylitis blood.

These TCRs are of unknown antigen specificity. Using its own MiXCR run on the 5' RACE reads, TCRdb lists one record per CDR3 protein. The sample holds under 550,000 distinct CDR3 sequences, roughly a quarter seen once. Sequencing input: blood, either unsorted or a sorted T cell fraction (not recorded which). These receptor sequences come from a male donor with ankylosing spondylitis.

The chain carries TRBV12-3 or TRBV12-4 and TRBJ2-2; 9 nucleotides align to TRBD2. This CDR3 comprises 15 residues. The junction had 4 bases not matched to a gene; V was cut back by 3 bases and J by 5 bases. The CDR3 sequence is CASSFQAGGTGELFF. CDR3 nucleotide sequence: TGTGCCAGCAGTTTCCAGGCGGGAGGGACCGGGGAGCTGTTTTTT.

This clonotype was picked up a small number of times. V gene TRBV5-1 combines with J gene TRBJ2-3; 13 nucleotides match TRBD2. The germline gives CDR1 SGHRS, CDR2 YFSETQ. V was pared by 4 bases and J by 4 bases, with 9 bases of the junction left unmatched. This CDR3 is 17 amino acids long. Here the CDR3 DNA reads TGCGCCAGCAGCCCGGGGAGACTAGCGGGAGGTGCAGATACGCAGTATTTT. Protein product: CASSPGRLAGGADTQYF.

This clonotype was seen a handful of times. The CDR3 region has the DNA TGCGCCAGCAGCTTGGGGCAGGTGATCTACAATGAGCAGTTCTTC. The encoded protein is CASSLGQVIYNEQFF. The chain is built from TRBV5-1 and TRBJ2-1; the D is unclear. The CDR3 runs to 15 residues. Germline loops: CDR1 SGHRS, CDR2 YFSETQ. V was cut by 0 bases and J by 3 bases, with 10 bases left in between.

The chain joins TRBV6-6 to TRBJ2-1, with TRBD1 matching over 9 bases. CDR3 length equals 13 residues. Germline V lookup: CDR1 MNHNY, CDR2 SVGAGI (reference sequence). Germline trimming cut 10 bases from V and 6 bases from J; bases unmatched to any gene: 7. CDR3 sequence: CAIKATGGNEQFF. The CDR3 region has the DNA TGTGCCATCAAAGCGACAGGGGGCAATGAGCAGTTCTTC.

This clonotype has just a few counts. For the CDR3, the DNA is TGTGCCAGCAGCCACGGAGGTGGGAACACCGGGGAGCTGTTTTTT. It codes for CASSHGGGNTGELFF. This chain links TRBV7-9 with TRBJ2-2; D is possibly TRBD2 (5 bases). Per germline, CDR1 SEHNR and CDR2 FQNEAQ (reference sequence). There are 15 residues in the CDR3. V was trimmed by 5 bases and J by 1 base, leaving 11 bases between them.

This clonotype was seen a handful of times. The chain recombines TRBV20-1 with TRBJ1-4; D ambiguous. This CDR3 has 13 amino acids. Trimming took 0 bases from V and 8 from J, leaving 10 bases between them. Germline loops: CDR1 DFQATT, CDR2 SNEGSKA (reference sequence). CDR3 DNA: TGCAGTGCTAGAGATCCCCTGCGAGAAAAACTGTTTTTT. As protein: CSARDPLREKLFF.

The V and J genes are TRBV20-1 and TRBJ1-4, with 8 bases identical to TRBD1. The CDR3 contains 16 residues. In germline, CDR1 is DFQATT, CDR2 SNEGSKA (reference sequence). V gave up 1 base and J gave up 2 bases; unmatched junction bases: 6. CDR3 DNA sequence: TGCAGTGCTAGAGGGGCAGGGGGCGTCACTAATGAAAAACTGTTTTTT. Translation: CSARGAGGVTNEKLFF.

Only a few counts were recorded for this clonotype. This chain joins TRBV12-3 or TRBV12-4 and TRBJ2-1, with unresolved D. The CDR3 loop spans 16 amino acids. V lost 6 bases and J lost 6, with 21 bases in between. CDR3 in amino acids: CASSYFSGPSGNEQFF. The CDR3 DNA is TGTGCCAGCAGCTACTTCTCGGGCCCCTCCGGCAATGAGCAGTTCTTC.

J is TRBJ1-5 and V is TRBV11-2; TRBD1 is a possible D gene (6 bases). The length of the CDR3 is 14 residues. V was cut by 0 bases and J by 8 bases, with 11 bases left in between. Germline loops: CDR1 SGHAT, CDR2 FQNNGV. The CDR3 protein is CASSLDFGQKPQHF. The CDR3, as DNA: TGTGCCAGCAGCTTAGATTTCGGACAGAAGCCCCAGCATTTT. Filled out from reference TRBV11-2 and TRBJ1-5, the complete variable domain reads EAGVAQSPRYKIIEKRQSVAFWCNPISGHATLYWYQQILGQGPKLLIQFQNNGVVDDSQLPKDRFSAERLKGVDSTLKIQPAKLEDSAVYLCASSLDFGQKPQHFGDGTRLSIL.

V usage is TRBV28 and J usage is TRBJ1-5; D unclear. This CDR3 has 20 residues. V was shortened by 0 bases and J by 2 bases, with 23 bases between the two germline ends. Germline V gene data show CDR1 as MDHEN and CDR2 as SYDVKM. CDR3: CASSLWLWAVALHGNQPQHF. The CDR3 bases are TGTGCCAGCAGTTTATGGTTGTGGGCAGTGGCGCTACATGGCAATCAGCCCCAGCATTTT.

The V call is TRBV30, the J call TRBJ2-7, with TRBD2 as a possible D gene (5 bases). This CDR3 spans 14 amino acids. The germline gives CDR1 GTSNPN, CDR2 SVGIG (reference sequence). The ends were cut back, 1 base at V and 7 bases at J, with 17 bases in the middle. The CDR3 DNA follows: TGTGCCTGGAGTGATGCGGGCCTCCCCTGGGAGCAGTACTTC. The encoded protein is CAWSDAGLPWEQYF.

The chain links TRBV15 to TRBJ1-1, with 7 bases matching TRBD1. V shed 0 bases, J shed 3 bases, and the junction held 4 bases outside the gene matches. In germline, CDR1 is LNHNV, CDR2 YYDKDF (reference sequence). CDR3 length: 15 amino acids. The CDR3 loop reads CATSRDLGTDTEAFF. The CDR3 region has the DNA TGTGCCACCAGCAGAGATCTGGGGACAGACACTGAAGCTTTCTTT.

V gene TRBV13 combines with J gene TRBJ2-7; 14 bases agree with TRBD2. Per germline, CDR1 PRHDT and CDR2 FYEKMQ (reference sequence). The CDR3 spans 17 residues. J lost 3 bases, V lost 0 bases, and 4 bases had no gene match. The CDR3 coding sequence is TGTGCCAGCAGCTTAGGCCTCGGGACTAGCGGGAGCTACGAGCAGTACGTC. Translating it yields CASSLGLGTSGSYEQYV.

This clonotype has just a few counts. This chain links TRBV30 with TRBJ2-2; a possible D gene is TRBD1 (6 bases). Germline loops: CDR1 GTSNPN, CDR2 SVGIG (reference sequence). V dropped 1 base and J dropped 7 bases, with 16 bases sitting between them. CDR3 length: 15 residues. The CDR3 DNA reads as TGTGCCTGGAGTGATGGACAGACTCTCGGCGGGGAGCTGTTTTTT. Its translation: CAWSDGQTLGGELFF.

This clonotype was seen a handful of times. The chain is built from TRBV20-1 and TRBJ2-1; 12 bases match TRBD2. The CDR3 has 14 residues. CDR1 and CDR2 from the germline V gene are DFQATT and SNEGSKA (reference sequence). Germline trimming cut 6 bases from V and 6 bases from J; bases unmatched to any gene: 6. This chain's CDR3 is CSAPTSGRRNEQFF. The CDR3 DNA is TGCAGTGCGCCCACTAGCGGGAGGCGCAATGAGCAGTTCTTC.

This rearrangement joins TRBV29-1 to TRBJ2-7; perhaps TRBD2 as D (6 bases). From germline, CDR1 is SQVTM and CDR2 ANQGSEA. Trimming took 5 bases from V and 3 from J, leaving 14 bases between them. The CDR3 spans 13 residues. The CDR3: CSVSELALYEQYF. The CDR3 DNA is TGCAGCGTTTCGGAACTAGCCCTCTACGAGCAGTACTTC.

The chain carries TRBV20-1 and TRBJ2-5, with TRBD1 as a possible D gene (7 bases). The V gene's germline CDR1 is DFQATT and CDR2 SNEGSKA (reference sequence). CDR3 length equals 13 residues. V was shortened by 5 bases and J by 2 bases, with 12 bases between the two germline ends. CDR3 protein: CSAQSGGQETQYF. In nucleotides, the CDR3 is TGCAGTGCTCAATCAGGGGGGCAAGAGACCCAGTACTTC.

The gene calls are TRBV20-1 and TRBJ2-3; D remains unclear. The CDR3 has 9 amino acids. CDR1 is DFQATT, CDR2 SNEGSKA, per germline (reference sequence). The V and J ends lost 5 bases and 8 bases respectively, with 5 bases between them. The CDR3 coding sequence is TGCAGTGCTGGGGTTACGCAGTATTTT. Residues: CSAGVTQYF.

A note on this clonotype: A junction end diverges from the germline sequence, so it may reflect a read error. The genes are TRBV5-1 and TRBJ2-1; D is perhaps TRBD2 (6 bases). Germline-derived CDR1 and CDR2 are SGHRS and YFSETQ. CDR3 size: 16 residues. The CDR3 reads CASSLAVGSNYNKQFF. The CDR3 DNA follows: TGCGCCAGCAGCTTGGCCGTCGGGAGCAACTACAATAAGCAGTTCTTC.

V and J are TRBV19 and TRBJ2-7, with D unclear. Germline-derived CDR1 and CDR2 are LNHDA and SQIVND (reference sequence). The CDR3 consists of 15 residues. Trimming pared 3 bases from V and 2 bases from J, leaving 14 bases between. For the CDR3, the DNA is TGTGCCAGTAGTATCGTCCCGTCCGATGCCTACGAGCAGTACTTC. Translation: CASSIVPSDAYEQYF.

The chain employs TRBV5-1 and TRBJ2-5; 9 bases match TRBD2. Germline V gene data show CDR1 as SGHRS and CDR2 as YFSETQ. Trimming removed 4 bases from V and 5 bases from J; junction bases left unmatched: 6. The CDR3 covers 14 residues. The DNA of the CDR3 is TGCGCCAGCAGCCCGGGGACTAGCTGGGAGACCCAGTACTTC. Encoded protein: CASSPGTSWETQYF.

The sample holds a few counts of this clonotype. The rearrangement links TRBV24-1 to TRBJ2-3; TRBD2 matches at 14 bases. Germline assignment: CDR1 KGHDR and CDR2 SFDVKD. V gave up 3 bases and J gave up 0 bases; unmatched junction bases: 7. The CDR3 is made up of 19 amino acids. CDR3 residues: CATSDGGLAGGASTDTQYF. In nucleotides, the CDR3 is TGTGCCACCAGTGATGGAGGACTAGCGGGAGGTGCTAGCACAGATACGCAGTATTTT.

The chain combines TRBV6-5 with TRBJ2-7; D remains unclear. V was cut by 4 bases and J by 0 bases, with 13 bases left in between. The germline V gene has CDR1 MNHEY and CDR2 SVGAGI. This CDR3 has 15 residues. Here the CDR3 reads CASSFGAIFSYEQYF. The CDR3 nucleotides read TGTGCCAGCAGTTTCGGTGCAATCTTCTCCTACGAGCAGTACTTC.

The J gene is TRBJ2-3, the V gene TRBV11-2; unclear D gene. Deletions cut 2 bases from V and 6 bases from J, with 9 bases between. This CDR3 is 13 amino acids long. Germline CDR1 SGHAT, CDR2 FQNNGV. The CDR3 DNA sequence: TGTGCCAGCAGCTTAAGTCGGGTGGATACGCAGTATTTT. It specifies CASSLSRVDTQYF.

This clonotype came up a few times. The V gene is TRBV14, the J gene TRBJ1-1; 9 nucleotides align to TRBD1. The CDR3 has 15 amino acids. Germline CDR1 SGHDN, CDR2 FVKESK. After removal of 4 bases from V and 2 bases from J, the junction contained 5 bases not matched to a gene. CDR3 in amino acids: CASSLMDRGNTEAFF. The CDR3 DNA reads TGTGCCAGCAGCCTAATGGACAGGGGAAACACTGAAGCTTTCTTT.

The chain couples TRBV29-1 to TRBJ2-7; D is perhaps TRBD1 (5 bases). The CDR3 is 14 amino acids. The V gene's germline CDR1 is SQVTM and CDR2 ANQGSEA. With 0 bases removed from V and 4 bases from J, the gap between germline ends came to 13 bases. Here the CDR3 DNA reads TGCAGCGTTGAAGATGCCAGGGCAGGGTACGAGCAGTACTTC. This gives the protein CSVEDARAGYEQYF.

This clonotype was counted a few times. The V and J genes are TRBV3-1 and TRBJ2-3; 13 bases match TRBD2. This CDR3 has 15 amino acids. CDR1 is LGHDT, CDR2 YNNKEL, per germline (reference sequence). V lost 0 bases to trimming and J lost 8 bases; unmatched junction nucleotides: 2. The CDR3 spells CASSQELAGGSTQYF. CDR3 nucleotide sequence: TGTGCCAGCAGCCAAGAACTAGCGGGAGGGAGTACGCAGTATTTT.

The rearrangement links TRBV12-3 or TRBV12-4 to TRBJ2-6, with unresolved D. V dropped 10 bases and J dropped 4 bases, with 11 bases sitting between them. The CDR3 sequence is 13 residues long. The CDR3 loop is CATRVAGANVLTF. The DNA for the CDR3 is TGTGCCACCCGGGTGGCGGGGGCCAACGTCCTGACTTTC.

The sample holds a few counts of this clonotype. This rearrangement joins TRBV24-1 to TRBJ2-5, with 9 bases fitting TRBD1. CDR1 is KGHDR, CDR2 SFDVKD, per germline. V gave up 7 bases and J gave up 3 bases; unmatched junction bases: 11. The CDR3 loop spans 16 amino acids. CDR3 sequence (DNA): TGTGCCACCAGCGATCCCACCGGGGACAGGGAAGAGACCCAGTACTTC. Translation gives CATSDPTGDREETQYF.

In this sample, this clonotype turned up once. This chain uses TRBV2 with TRBJ2-2; perhaps D is TRBD1 or TRBD2 (6 bases each). V lost 6 bases, J lost 4 bases, and 15 bases lay in between. The CDR3 contains 15 residues. CDR1 and CDR2 (germline): SNHLY, FYNNEI. The CDR3 DNA reads as TGTGCCAGCAGCCCCCGGGGGCCGGGCACCGGGGAGCTGTTTTTT. The encoded protein is CASSPRGPGTGELFF.